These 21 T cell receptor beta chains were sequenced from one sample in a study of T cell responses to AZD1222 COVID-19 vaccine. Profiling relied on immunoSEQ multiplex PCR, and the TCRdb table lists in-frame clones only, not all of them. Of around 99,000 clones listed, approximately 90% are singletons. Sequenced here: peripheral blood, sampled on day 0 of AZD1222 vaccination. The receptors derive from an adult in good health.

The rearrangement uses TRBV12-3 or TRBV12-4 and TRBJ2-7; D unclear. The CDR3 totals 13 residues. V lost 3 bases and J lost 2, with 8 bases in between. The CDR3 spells CASSFRLPYEQYF. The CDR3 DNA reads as TGTGCCAGCAGTTTTCGACTTCCCTACGAGCAGTACTTC.

The CDR3 loop reads CATSRGLNTGELFF. The CDR3 nucleotides are TGTGCCACCAGCAGAGGACTGAACACCGGGGAGCTGTTTTTT. This chain uses TRBV15 with TRBJ2-2, with D hard to call. The CDR3 has 14 amino acids. Germline V gene data show CDR1 as LNHNV and CDR2 as YYDKDF (reference sequence). V lost 1 base and J 1 base, leaving 4 bases between the germline ends.

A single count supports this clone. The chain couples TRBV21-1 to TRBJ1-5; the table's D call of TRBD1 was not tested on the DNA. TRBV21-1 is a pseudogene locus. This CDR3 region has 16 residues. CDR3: CASSKNRPVIGQPQHF. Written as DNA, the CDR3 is TGTGCCAGCAGCAAAAACAGGCCCGTCATTGGTCAGCCCCAGCATTTT.

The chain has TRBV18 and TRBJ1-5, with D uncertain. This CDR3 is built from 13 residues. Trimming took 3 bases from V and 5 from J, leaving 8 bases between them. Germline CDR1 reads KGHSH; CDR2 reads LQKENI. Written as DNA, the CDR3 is TGTGCCAGCTCACCGGCGGAGGATCAGCCCCAGCATTTT. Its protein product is CASSPAEDQPQHF.

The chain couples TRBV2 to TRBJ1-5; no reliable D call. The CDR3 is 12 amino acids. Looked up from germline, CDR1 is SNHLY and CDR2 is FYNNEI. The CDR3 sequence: CARHYSNQPQHF. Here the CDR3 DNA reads TGTGCGAGACATTATAGCAATCAGCCCCAGCATTTT.

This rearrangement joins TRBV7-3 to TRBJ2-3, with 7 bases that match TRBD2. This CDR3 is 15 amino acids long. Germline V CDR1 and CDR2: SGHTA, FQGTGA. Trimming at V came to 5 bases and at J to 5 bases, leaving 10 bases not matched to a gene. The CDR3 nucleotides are TGTGCCAGCAGCCCCCAAGGACTAGTTCTAGATACGCAGTATTTT. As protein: CASSPQGLVLDTQYF.

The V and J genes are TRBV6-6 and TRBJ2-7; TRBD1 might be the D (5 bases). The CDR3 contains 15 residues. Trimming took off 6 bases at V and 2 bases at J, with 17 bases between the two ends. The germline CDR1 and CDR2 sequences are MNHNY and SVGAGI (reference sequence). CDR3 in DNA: TGTGCCAGCAGACAAGTTGTCGCAGGGACCTACGAGCAGTACTTC. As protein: CASRQVVAGTYEQYF.

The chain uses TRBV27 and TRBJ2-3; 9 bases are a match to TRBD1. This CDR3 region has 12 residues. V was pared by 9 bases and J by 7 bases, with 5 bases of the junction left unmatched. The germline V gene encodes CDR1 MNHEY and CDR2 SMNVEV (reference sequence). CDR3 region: CASEDRGHTQYF. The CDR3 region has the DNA TGTGCCAGTGAGGACAGGGGCCATACGCAGTATTTT.

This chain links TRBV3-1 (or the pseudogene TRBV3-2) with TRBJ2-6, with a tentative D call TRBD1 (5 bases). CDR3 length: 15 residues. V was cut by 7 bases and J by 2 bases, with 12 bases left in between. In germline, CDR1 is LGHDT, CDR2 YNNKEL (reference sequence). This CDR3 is CASISSGTGANVLTF. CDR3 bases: TGTGCCAGCATATCCTCAGGGACTGGGGCCAACGTCCTGACTTTC.

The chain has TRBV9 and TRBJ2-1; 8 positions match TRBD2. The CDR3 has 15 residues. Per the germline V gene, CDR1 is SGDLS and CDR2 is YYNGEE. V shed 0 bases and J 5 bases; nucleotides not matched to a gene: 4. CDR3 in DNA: TGTGCCAGCAGCGTAGGTACTAGCGGCAACAATGAGCAGTTCTTC. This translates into CASSVGTSGNNEQFF.

CDR3 sequence: CASSPWQGGEAFF. As DNA, the CDR3 is TGTGCCAGCAGCCCTTGGCAGGGGGGTGAAGCTTTCTTT. The chain joins TRBV27 to TRBJ1-1, with 7 nucleotides matching TRBD1. The CDR3 is 13 residues long. V dropped 6 bases and J dropped 7; count of bases not matched to a gene: 8. CDR1 is MNHEY, CDR2 SMNVEV, per germline (reference sequence).

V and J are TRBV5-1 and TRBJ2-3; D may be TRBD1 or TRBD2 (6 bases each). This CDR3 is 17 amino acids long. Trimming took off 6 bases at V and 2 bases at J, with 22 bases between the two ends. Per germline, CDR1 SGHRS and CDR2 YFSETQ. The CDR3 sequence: CASTPRGLSSNTDTQYF. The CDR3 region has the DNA TGCGCCAGCACCCCACGGGGGCTATCTTCAAACACAGATACGCAGTATTTT.

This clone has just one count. For the CDR3, the DNA is TGTGCCAGCAGTTACGTCTGGAGTTCCGATTCACCCCTCCACTTT. Its translation: CASSYVWSSDSPLHF. The chain carries TRBV6-6 and TRBJ1-6; D is uncertain. Trimming cost V 2 bases and J 8 bases, with 13 bases left between them. The CDR3 runs to 15 residues. Per germline, CDR1 MNHNY and CDR2 SVGAGI (reference sequence).

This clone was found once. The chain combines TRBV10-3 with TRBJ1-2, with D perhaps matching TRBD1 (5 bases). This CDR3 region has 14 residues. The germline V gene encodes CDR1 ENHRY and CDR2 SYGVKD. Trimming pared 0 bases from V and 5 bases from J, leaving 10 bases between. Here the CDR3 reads CAISESYGAYGYTF. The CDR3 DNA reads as TGTGCCATCAGTGAGTCTTACGGGGCATATGGCTACACCTTC.

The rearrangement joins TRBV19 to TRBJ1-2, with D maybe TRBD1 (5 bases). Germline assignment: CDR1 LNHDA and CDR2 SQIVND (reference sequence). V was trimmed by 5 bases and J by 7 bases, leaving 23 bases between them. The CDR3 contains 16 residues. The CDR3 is CASSLTLAGPGFGYTF. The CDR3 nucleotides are TGTGCCAGTAGTCTCACCCTCGCAGGGCCGGGGTTTGGCTACACCTTC.

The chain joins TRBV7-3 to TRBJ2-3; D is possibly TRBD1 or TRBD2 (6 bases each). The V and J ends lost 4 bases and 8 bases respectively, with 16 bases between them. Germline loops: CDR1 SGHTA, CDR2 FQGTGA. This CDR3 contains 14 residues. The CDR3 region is CASSSGGPEGTQYF. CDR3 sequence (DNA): TGTGCCAGCAGCTCTGGGGGGCCGGAGGGTACGCAGTATTTT.

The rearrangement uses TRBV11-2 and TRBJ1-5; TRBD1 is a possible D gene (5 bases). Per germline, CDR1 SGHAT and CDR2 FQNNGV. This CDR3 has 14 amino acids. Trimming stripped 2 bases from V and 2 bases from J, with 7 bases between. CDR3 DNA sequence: TGTGCCAGCAGCTTACCCAGGGGCAATCAGCCCCAGCATTTT. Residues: CASSLPRGNQPQHF.

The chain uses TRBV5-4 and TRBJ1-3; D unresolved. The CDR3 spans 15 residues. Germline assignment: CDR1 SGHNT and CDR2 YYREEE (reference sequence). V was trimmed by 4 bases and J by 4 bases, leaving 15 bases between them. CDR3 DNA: TGTGCCAGCAGCCAGACAACTACAGCCGGAAACACCATATATTTT. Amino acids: CASSQTTTAGNTIYF. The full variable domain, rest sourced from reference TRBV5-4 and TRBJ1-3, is ETGVTQSPTHLIKTRGQQVTLRCSSQSGHNTVSWYQQALGQGPQFIFQYYREEENGRGNFPPRFSGLQFPNYSSELNVNALELDDSALYLCASSQTTTAGNTIYFGEGSWLTVV.

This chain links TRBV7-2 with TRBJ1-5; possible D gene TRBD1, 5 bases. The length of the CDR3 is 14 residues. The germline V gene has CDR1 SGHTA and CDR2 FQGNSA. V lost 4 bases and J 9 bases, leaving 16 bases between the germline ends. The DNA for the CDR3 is TGTGCCAGCAGCTCCGATACCAGGGCCCTGCCCCAGCATTTT. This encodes CASSSDTRALPQHF.

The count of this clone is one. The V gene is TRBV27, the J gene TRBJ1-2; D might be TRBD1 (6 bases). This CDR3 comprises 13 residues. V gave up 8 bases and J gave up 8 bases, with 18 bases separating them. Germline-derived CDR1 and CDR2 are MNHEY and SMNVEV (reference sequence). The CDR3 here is CASGYQGQWGYTF. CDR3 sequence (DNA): TGTGCCAGCGGCTATCAAGGACAGTGGGGCTACACCTTC.

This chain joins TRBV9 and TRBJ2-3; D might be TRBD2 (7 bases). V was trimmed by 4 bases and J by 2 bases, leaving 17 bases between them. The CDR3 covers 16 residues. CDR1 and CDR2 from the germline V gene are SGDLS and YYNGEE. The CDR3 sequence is CASSPPGGSDTDTQYF. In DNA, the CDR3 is TGTGCCAGCAGCCCACCGGGGGGCTCTGACACAGATACGCAGTATTTT.